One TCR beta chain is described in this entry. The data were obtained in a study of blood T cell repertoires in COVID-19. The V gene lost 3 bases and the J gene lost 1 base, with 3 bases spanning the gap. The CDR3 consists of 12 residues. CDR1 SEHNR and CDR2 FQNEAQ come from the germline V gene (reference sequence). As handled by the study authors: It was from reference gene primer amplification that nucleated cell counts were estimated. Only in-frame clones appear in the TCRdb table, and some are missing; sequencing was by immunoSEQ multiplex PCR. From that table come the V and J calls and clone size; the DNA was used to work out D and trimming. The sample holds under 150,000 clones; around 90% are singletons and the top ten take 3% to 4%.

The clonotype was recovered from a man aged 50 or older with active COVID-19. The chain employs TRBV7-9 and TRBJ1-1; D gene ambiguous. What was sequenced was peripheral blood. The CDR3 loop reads CASSFKNTEAFF. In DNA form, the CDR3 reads TGTGCCAGCAGCTTTAAGAACACTGAAGCTTTCTTT.